These T cell receptor beta chains were read from a single sample in a study of blood T cells in healthy people across ages. MiXCR, applied by TCRdb to the 5' RACE reads, yields one record per CDR3 protein. The table includes fewer than 950,000 distinct CDR3 sequences, about 53% detected once. Sequencing was carried out using blood. The receptors were gathered from an older man in good health. CDR3s include the opening cysteine and the closing phenylalanine or tryptophan. A D gene is named only where the DNA matches it firmly. Clone size is stated in some rows and not others, as once, few, many or a class when expanded.

clone size: -; V gene: TRBV3-1; J gene: TRBJ2-1; D gene: TRBD1; CDR3 DNA: TGTGCCAGCAGCCCAAACAGGGGCAACAATGAGCAGTTCTTC; CDR3 protein: CASSPNRGNNEQFF
clone size: -; V gene: TRBV7-9; J gene: TRBJ1-1; D gene: -; CDR3 DNA: TGTGCCAGCAGCCCGACCTCCGGAGCTTTCTTT; CDR3 protein: CASSPTSGAFF
clone size: few; V gene: TRBV10-3; J gene: TRBJ2-7; D gene: -; CDR3 DNA: TGTGCCATCAGTGACCAGGGGTCCTACGAGCAGTACTTC; CDR3 protein: CAISDQGSYEQYF
clone size: -; V gene: TRBV29-1; J gene: TRBJ2-1; D gene: TRBD2; CDR3 DNA: TGCAGCGTTGAAGATCGTACTAGCGGGAGGTTCGGGCAGTTCTTC; CDR3 protein: CSVEDRTSGRFGQFF
clone size: once; V gene: TRBV27; J gene: TRBJ1-5; D gene: -; CDR3 DNA: TGTGCCAGCAGTCACCACAGGGAGAATCAGCCCCAGCATTTT; CDR3 protein: CASSHHRENQPQHF
clone size: -; V gene: TRBV2; J gene: TRBJ1-4; D gene: TRBD1; CDR3 DNA: TGTGCCAGCAGTGGGCTTCCGGGACAGGAGAATGAAAAACTGTTTTTT; CDR3 protein: CASSGLPGQENEKLFF
clone size: few; V gene: TRBV12-5; J gene: TRBJ2-7; D gene: -; CDR3 DNA: TGTGCTAGTGGTTACAGCGGGTCTTACTACGAGCAGTACTTC; CDR3 protein: CASGYSGSYYEQYF
clone size: -; V gene: TRBV20-1; J gene: TRBJ2-5; D gene: TRBD1; CDR3 DNA: TGCAGTGCTAGCCTCGGGACAGAAGAGACCCAGTACTTC; CDR3 protein: CSASLGTEETQYF
clone size: -; V gene: TRBV6-1; J gene: TRBJ2-5; D gene: -; CDR3 DNA: TGTGCCAGCAGTGCACAGGGGGGGCAGACCCAGTACTTC; CDR3 protein: CASSAQGGQTQYF
clone size: -; V gene: TRBV29-1; J gene: TRBJ1-2; D gene: TRBD1; CDR3 DNA: TGCAGCGTAGCGACAGGGGCGGGTGGCTACACCTTC; CDR3 protein: CSVATGAGGYTF
clone size: few; V gene: TRBV28; J gene: TRBJ2-1; D gene: -; CDR3 DNA: TGTGCCAGCAGGCCCGGACTGGCGGGACTCAATGAGCAGTTCTTC; CDR3 protein: CASRPGLAGLNEQFF
clone size: -; V gene: TRBV5-1; J gene: TRBJ2-1; D gene: TRBD1; CDR3 DNA: TGCGCCAGCAGCTTTGGAGGGACAGGCTACAATGAGCAGTTCTTC; CDR3 protein: CASSFGGTGYNEQFF
clone size: -; V gene: TRBV6-1; J gene: TRBJ1-1; D gene: TRBD1; CDR3 DNA: TGTGCCAGCAGCAAGCAATGGACAGGGGGCGGTCGGACTGAAGCTTTCTTT; CDR3 protein: CASSKQWTGGGRTEAFF
clone size: -; V gene: TRBV27; J gene: TRBJ2-3; D gene: -; CDR3 DNA: TGTGCCAGCAGTCCCTTCGAGAGGATGGATACGCAGTATTTT; CDR3 protein: CASSPFERMDTQYF
clone size: few; V gene: TRBV7-2; J gene: TRBJ2-3; D gene: -; CDR3 DNA: TGTGCCAGCTCTGGGAGTGGCCTGATTAGCACAGATACGCAGTATTTT; CDR3 protein: CASSGSGLISTDTQYF
clone size: once; V gene: TRBV20-1; J gene: TRBJ1-1; D gene: TRBD1; CDR3 DNA: TGCAGTGCTAGAGATCCTCGCAGGGGGCATACTGAAGCTTTCTTT; CDR3 protein: CSARDPRRGHTEAFF
clone size: -; V gene: TRBV20-1; J gene: TRBJ1-2; D gene: -; CDR3 DNA: TGCAGTGCTAGAGGTCTAGTTGGCAGGGTTAACTATGGCTACACCTTC; CDR3 protein: CSARGLVGRVNYGYTF
clone size: -; V gene: TRBV5-1; J gene: TRBJ1-2; D gene: -; CDR3 DNA: TGCGCCAGCAGCGATCCGGGACTGGTCTATGGCTACACCTTC; CDR3 protein: CASSDPGLVYGYTF
clone size: few; V gene: TRBV20-1; J gene: TRBJ1-4; D gene: TRBD1; CDR3 DNA: TGCAGTGCTAGAGATCGAGGCAGGGGGACTGAAAAACTGTTTTTT; CDR3 protein: CSARDRGRGTEKLFF
clone size: -; V gene: TRBV11-1; J gene: TRBJ1-1; D gene: -; CDR3 DNA: TGTGCCAGCAGCTTAAGAGTGAGGAACACTGAAGCTTTCTTT; CDR3 protein: CASSLRVRNTEAFF
clone size: -; V gene: TRBV2; J gene: TRBJ2-7; D gene: TRBD1; CDR3 DNA: TGTGCCAGCAGGGACAGGCCCTCCTACGAGCAGTACTTC; CDR3 protein: CASRDRPSYEQYF
clone size: -; V gene: TRBV5-1; J gene: TRBJ1-2; D gene: -; CDR3 DNA: TGCGCCAGCAGCAGAATACAGGGTCCGTATGGCTACACCTTC; CDR3 protein: CASSRIQGPYGYTF
clone size: once; V gene: TRBV4-2; J gene: TRBJ1-4; D gene: -; CDR3 DNA: TGTGCCAGCAGCGCAGGGACGCCAAAAAATGAAAAACTGTTTTTT; CDR3 protein: CASSAGTPKNEKLFF
clone size: few; V gene: TRBV3-1; J gene: TRBJ1-1; D gene: -; CDR3 DNA: TGTGCCAGCAGCCAACCGGGGAACACTGAAGCTTTCTTT; CDR3 protein: CASSQPGNTEAFF
clone size: -; V gene: TRBV29-1; J gene: TRBJ2-3; D gene: -; CDR3 DNA: TGCAGCGTCCAGGGGGGGGGCCTAGATACGCAGTATTTT; CDR3 protein: CSVQGGGLDTQYF
clone size: few; V gene: TRBV20-1; J gene: TRBJ1-1; D gene: -; CDR3 DNA: TGCAGTGCCCTCCTATCGGGCCCTGAAGCTTTCTTT; CDR3 protein: CSALLSGPEAFF
clone size: -; V gene: TRBV6-5; J gene: TRBJ2-5; D gene: -; CDR3 DNA: TGTGCCAGCAGCATAAGCGGCAATGAGCAGTACTTC; CDR3 protein: CASSISGNEQYF
clone size: few; V gene: TRBV29-1; J gene: TRBJ2-7; D gene: TRBD1; CDR3 DNA: TGCAGCGTTGGGACAGGGGGGGGATTCCCCTACGAGCAGTACTTC; CDR3 protein: CSVGTGGGFPYEQYF
clone size: -; V gene: TRBV12-3/TRBV12-4; J gene: TRBJ1-1; D gene: -; CDR3 DNA: TGTGCCAGCAGTTTAGAATTGGCTAAGGTAACAGGCAAACTGAACACTGAAGCTTTCTTT; CDR3 protein: CASSLELAKVTGKLNTEAFF
clone size: -; V gene: TRBV20-1; J gene: TRBJ2-7; D gene: TRBD1; CDR3 DNA: TGCAGTGCTGGAGAGACCGGGACAGGGGGCTACGAGCAGTACTTC; CDR3 protein: CSAGETGTGGYEQYF
clone size: -; V gene: TRBV29-1; J gene: TRBJ2-1; D gene: TRBD1; CDR3 DNA: TGCAGCGCTGGGACAGCTGGAACGGAGCAGTTCTTC; CDR3 protein: CSAGTAGTEQFF
clone size: -; V gene: TRBV7-9; J gene: TRBJ2-5; D gene: -; CDR3 DNA: TGTGCCAGCAGCTTTACCGGGACTGGAGAGCAGTACTTC; CDR3 protein: CASSFTGTGEQYF
clone size: once; V gene: TRBV6-1; J gene: TRBJ2-5; D gene: -; CDR3 DNA: TGTGCCAGCAGTGAACAAAGGGGAAAAGAGACCCAGTACTTC; CDR3 protein: CASSEQRGKETQYF
clone size: -; V gene: TRBV5-1; J gene: TRBJ1-2; D gene: -; CDR3 DNA: TGCGCCAGCAGCTTGCAGGGACCTGATAACTATGGCTACACCTTC; CDR3 protein: CASSLQGPDNYGYTF
clone size: -; V gene: TRBV6-1; J gene: TRBJ2-3; D gene: -; CDR3 DNA: TGTGCCAGCAGCCTTGTACTTGCCGCTAGCACAGATACGCAGTATTTT; CDR3 protein: CASSLVLAASTDTQYF
clone size: -; V gene: TRBV5-6; J gene: TRBJ2-1; D gene: -; CDR3 DNA: TGTGCCAGCAGCTTGATTCAGTACGGGAACGAGCAGTTCTTC; CDR3 protein: CASSLIQYGNEQFF
clone size: -; V gene: TRBV11-1; J gene: TRBJ2-3; D gene: -; CDR3 DNA: TGTGCCAGCAGCCCCCGCCTTCGGGTGGCAGATACGCAGTATTTT; CDR3 protein: CASSPRLRVADTQYF
clone size: -; V gene: TRBV20-1; J gene: TRBJ2-7; D gene: TRBD2; CDR3 DNA: TGCAGTGCTAGAGATTCGAGCGGGAGGGTGGGTGAGCAGTACTTC; CDR3 protein: CSARDSSGRVGEQYF
clone size: -; V gene: TRBV3-1; J gene: TRBJ2-7; D gene: -; CDR3 DNA: TGTGCCAGCAGCCAAGCTGCGGACGAGCAGTACTTC; CDR3 protein: CASSQAADEQYF
clone size: few; V gene: TRBV10-3; J gene: TRBJ2-3; D gene: TRBD1; CDR3 DNA: TGTGCCATCAGTGAACAGGGGTGGGACAGATACGCGTATTTT; CDR3 protein: CAISEQGWDRYAYF
clone size: -; V gene: TRBV10-3; J gene: TRBJ1-2; D gene: TRBD1; CDR3 DNA: TGTGCCATCAGTGGCGGAGGGACGGGACAGGGGTTAGGTGGCTACACCTTC; CDR3 protein: CAISGGGTGQGLGGYTF
clone size: -; V gene: TRBV6-5; J gene: TRBJ2-7; D gene: TRBD2; CDR3 DNA: TGTGCCAGCAGGCTAGCGGGAGGTTTTCCCTACGAGCAGTACTTC; CDR3 protein: CASRLAGGFPYEQYF
clone size: -; V gene: TRBV20-1; J gene: TRBJ2-6; D gene: TRBD2; CDR3 DNA: TGCAGTCTAGCGGGACCTGGGGCCAACGTCCTGACTTTC; CDR3 protein: CSLAGPGANVLTF
clone size: once; V gene: TRBV27; J gene: TRBJ2-4; D gene: -; CDR3 DNA: TGTGCCAGCAGTTTACAAGAGGTCCGGGCCAAAAACATTCAGTACTTC; CDR3 protein: CASSLQEVRAKNIQYF
clone size: -; V gene: TRBV20-1; J gene: TRBJ2-3; D gene: TRBD2; CDR3 DNA: TGCAGTGCTATAGTCGGGAGGGCAGATACGCAGTATTTT; CDR3 protein: CSAIVGRADTQYF
clone size: few; V gene: TRBV20-1; J gene: TRBJ2-5; D gene: -; CDR3 DNA: TGCAGCAAAAGGACAGCTCAAGAGACCCAGTACTTC; CDR3 protein: CSKRTAQETQYF
clone size: -; V gene: TRBV12-3/TRBV12-4; J gene: TRBJ2-5; D gene: -; CDR3 DNA: TGTGCCAGCAGTGGGGACTTCCAAGAGACCCAGTACTTC; CDR3 protein: CASSGDFQETQYF
clone size: once; V gene: TRBV27; J gene: TRBJ2-1; D gene: TRBD2; CDR3 DNA: TGTGCCAGCAGCCGTAGCGGGAGCGGCTACAATGAGCAGTTCTTC; CDR3 protein: CASSRSGSGYNEQFF
clone size: -; V gene: TRBV21-1; J gene: TRBJ2-7; D gene: -; CDR3 DNA: TGTGCCAGCAGCATCAGCGGGAAAGGATACGAGCAGTACTTC; CDR3 protein: CASSISGKGYEQYF
clone size: once; V gene: TRBV6-2/TRBV6-3; J gene: TRBJ2-3; D gene: -; CDR3 DNA: TGTGCCAGCAGTCCTAGTCGGGCGCTGACAGATACGCAGTATTTT; CDR3 protein: CASSPSRALTDTQYF
clone size: few; V gene: TRBV7-2; J gene: TRBJ2-3; D gene: -; CDR3 DNA: TGTGCCAGCAGCCCCCCATCGGGAAGCGCAGATACGCAGTATTTT; CDR3 protein: CASSPPSGSADTQYF
clone size: once; V gene: TRBV29-1; J gene: TRBJ2-7; D gene: -; CDR3 DNA: TGCAGCGTTGAAGATGGAGACTACGAGCAGTACTTC; CDR3 protein: CSVEDGDYEQYF
clone size: -; V gene: TRBV10-3; J gene: TRBJ2-7; D gene: TRBD1; CDR3 DNA: TGTGCCATCAGTCAAATTAGTGACAGGGGGCTATCTACCCATTACGAGCAGTACTTC; CDR3 protein: CAISQISDRGLSTHYEQYF